The 3 T cell receptor beta chains below come from one sample, sequenced in a study of T cells in Graves' hyperthyroidism and ophthalmopathy. Template material for amplifying TCR beta CDR3 regions consisted of RNA transcripts. HTBI primers were the set used in a first-round RT-PCR of the TCR CDR3. One entry per CDR3 protein, called by TCRdb with MiXCR from the multiplex PCR reads. The sample includes fewer than 350,000 distinct CDR3 sequences, roughly 21% of them seen just once. The sample comprised blood. Receptor source: a woman aged 45-65 years with Graves' hyperthyroidism.

This clonotype was seen many times. This chain links TRBV18 with TRBJ2-5; 9 bases align to TRBD2. Germline assignment: CDR1 KGHSH and CDR2 LQKENI. The junction had 6 bases not matched to a gene; V was cut back by 0 bases and J by 4 bases. The CDR3 consists of 16 residues. CDR3 nucleotide sequence: TGTGCCAGCTCACCACCTAGCGGGAGTGTAGGAGAGACCCAGTACTTC. It encodes CASSPPSGSVGETQYF.

This clonotype appeared many times. The V and J genes are TRBV27 and TRBJ2-1, with D possibly matching TRBD1 (5 bases). Trimming stripped 3 bases from V and 0 bases from J, with 12 bases between. This CDR3 has 16 residues. Germline V gene data show CDR1 as MNHEY and CDR2 as SMNVEV (reference sequence). The CDR3 here is CASSFRGVSSYNEQFF. The CDR3 region has the DNA TGTGCCAGCAGTTTTAGGGGTGTGAGCTCCTACAATGAGCAGTTCTTC.

This clonotype occurred many times. The rearrangement links TRBV18 to TRBJ2-5, with D unclear. CDR3 size: 12 residues. V lost 6 bases and J lost 5, with 10 bases in between. Germline lookup yields CDR1 KGHSH and CDR2 LQKENI. In nucleotides, the CDR3 is TGTGCCAGCTCGATGGGGTCGGAGACCCAGTACTTC. It yields the protein CASSMGSETQYF.